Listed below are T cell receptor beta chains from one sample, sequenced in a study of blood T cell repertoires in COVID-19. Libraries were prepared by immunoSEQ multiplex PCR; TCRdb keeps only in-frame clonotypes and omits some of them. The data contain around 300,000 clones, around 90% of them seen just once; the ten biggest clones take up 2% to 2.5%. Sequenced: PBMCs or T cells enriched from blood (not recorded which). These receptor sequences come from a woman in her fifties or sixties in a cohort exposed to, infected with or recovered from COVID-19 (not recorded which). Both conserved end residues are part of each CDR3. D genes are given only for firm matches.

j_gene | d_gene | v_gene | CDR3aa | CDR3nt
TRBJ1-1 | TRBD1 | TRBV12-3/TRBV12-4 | CASSLGQAAFF | TGTGCCAGCAGCCTGGGACAGGCAGCTTTCTTT
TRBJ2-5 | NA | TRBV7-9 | CASSETGRQETQYF | TGTGCCAGCAGCGAAACAGGGAGACAAGAGACCCAGTACTTC
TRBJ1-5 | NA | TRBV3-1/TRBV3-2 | CASSQVRGNQPQHF | TGTGCCAGCAGCCAAGTCAGGGGCAATCAGCCCCAGCATTTT
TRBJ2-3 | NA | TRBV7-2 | CASSLFEVDTQYF | TGTGCCAGCAGCTTATTCGAGGTCGATACGCAGTATTTT
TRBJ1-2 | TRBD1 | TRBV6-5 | CASSYRDRANYGYTF | TGTGCCAGCAGTTACAGGGACAGAGCTAACTATGGCTACACCTTC
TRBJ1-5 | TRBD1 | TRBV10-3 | CAISEQGAGQPQHF | TGTGCCATCAGTGAACAGGGGGCGGGTCAGCCCCAGCATTTT
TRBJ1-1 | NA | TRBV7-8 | CASSLGPLVNTEAFF | TGTGCCAGCAGCTTAGGTCCGTTAGTGAACACTGAAGCTTTCTTT
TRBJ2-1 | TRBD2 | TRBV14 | CASSQSPSGAPREQFF | TGTGCCAGCAGCCAAAGTCCTAGCGGGGCCCCACGGGAGCAGTTCTTC
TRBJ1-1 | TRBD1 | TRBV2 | CASVDRGFAEAFF | TGTGCCAGCGTGGACAGGGGTTTCGCTGAAGCTTTCTTT
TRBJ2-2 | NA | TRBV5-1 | CASSWALRAAGELFF | TGCGCCAGCAGCTGGGCTCTCAGGGCGGCCGGGGAGCTGTTTTTT
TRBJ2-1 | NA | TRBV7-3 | CASSTGINSVNEQFF | TGTGCCAGCAGCACCGGGATCAACTCGGTCAATGAGCAGTTCTTC
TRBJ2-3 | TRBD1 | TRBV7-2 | CASSRDSPTDTQYF | TGTGCCAGCAGCAGGGACAGCCCCACAGATACGCAGTATTTT
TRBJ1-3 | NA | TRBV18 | CASSQAGTAYSGNTIYF | TGTGCCAGCTCACAGGCCGGGACTGCGTACTCTGGAAACACCATATATTTT
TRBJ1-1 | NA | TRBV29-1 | CSVARRALDGTEAFF | TGCAGCGTTGCCCGGCGGGCCTTAGATGGCACTGAAGCTTTCTTT
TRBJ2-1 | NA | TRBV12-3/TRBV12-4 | CASSSWDLNEQFF | TGTGCCAGCAGTTCCTGGGACTTGAATGAGCAGTTCTTC
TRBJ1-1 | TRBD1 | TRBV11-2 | CASSSPDRGRTEAFF | TGTGCCAGCAGCTCGCCGGACAGGGGCAGGACTGAAGCTTTCTTT
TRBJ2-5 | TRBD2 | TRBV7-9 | CASTLLVAGGQETQYF | TGTGCCAGCACCTTACTAGTAGCGGGAGGCCAAGAGACCCAGTACTTC
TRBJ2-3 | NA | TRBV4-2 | CASSQLRQANTDTQYF | TGTGCCAGCAGCCAACTTAGACAGGCAAACACAGATACGCAGTATTTT
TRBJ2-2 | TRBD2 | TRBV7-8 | CASSAGLAGFTGELFF | TGTGCCAGCAGCGCCGGACTAGCGGGCTTCACCGGGGAGCTGTTTTTT
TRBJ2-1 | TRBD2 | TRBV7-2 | CASSPGTSLGEQFF | TGTGCCAGCAGCCCGGGGACTAGCCTAGGGGAGCAGTTCTTC
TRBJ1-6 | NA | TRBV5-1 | CASSLGADNSPLHF | TGCGCCAGCAGCTTGGGAGCTGATAATTCACCCCTCCACTTT
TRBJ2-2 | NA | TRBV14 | CASSQYRGTGELFF | TGTGCCAGCAGCCAATATAGGGGTACCGGGGAGCTGTTTTTT
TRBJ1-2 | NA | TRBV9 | CASSVGPQDGYTF | TGTGCCAGCAGCGTAGGACCCCAGGATGGCTACACCTTC
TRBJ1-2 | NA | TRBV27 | CASSLVAGPQGGYTF | TGTGCCAGCAGTTTAGTGGCAGGGCCTCAGGGTGGCTACACCTTC
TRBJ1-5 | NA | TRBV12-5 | CASAITSGQPQHF | TGTGCTAGTGCCATCACTTCGGGACAGCCCCAGCATTTT
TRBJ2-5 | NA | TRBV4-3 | CASSPYWTGVSETQYF | TGCGCCAGCAGCCCCTATTGGACGGGAGTGTCAGAGACCCAGTACTTC
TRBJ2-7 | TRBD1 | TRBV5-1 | CASSLAGGGYEQYF | TGCGCCAGCAGCTTGGCAGGGGGCGGCTACGAGCAGTACTTC